These 13 T cell receptor beta chains were all obtained from the same sample, sequenced in a study of cytomegalovirus exposure and HLA in healthy donors (dated by TCRdb to 2015 to 2018). Library generation was performed with the immunoSEQ multiplex PCR assay. For the multiplex PCR, a mixture combining 60 forward primers for TCR Vbeta segments and 13 reverse primers for TCR Jbeta segments was used. TCRdb limited this immuneACCESS table to in-frame rearrangements with V and J called. A share of clones is missing; checked studies link under half to unresolved V genes, and the rest is unexplained. In this sample the table shows some 200,000 clones, just under 70% of which occur a single time. 2% to 3% of the sample comes from the top ten. Material for sequencing was PBMCs. The receptor set was obtained from a man aged 35 to 55 in good health and CMV-seropositive.

The rearrangement links TRBV5-1 to TRBJ2-1; 14 positions agree with TRBD2. The V gene's germline CDR1 is SGHRS and CDR2 YFSETQ. The CDR3 is 16 amino acids. V lost 3 bases, J lost 7 bases, and 6 bases stayed unmatched. The CDR3 loop is CASSSIGLAGGNEQFF. DNA for the CDR3: TGCGCCAGCAGCTCGATCGGACTAGCGGGGGGTAATGAGCAGTTCTTC.

On this clone itself: Other DNA sequences within the sample encode an identical CDR3. The chain employs TRBV10-3 and TRBJ2-5, with 8 bases matching TRBD1. The CDR3 contains 14 residues. J was trimmed by 7 bases and V by 4 bases; bases with no gene match: 8. Germline V gene data show CDR1 as ENHRY and CDR2 as SYGVKD. The CDR3 nucleotides read TGTGCCATCAGTGCAGGACAGGGTCAGGGGACCCAGTACTTC. Translating it yields CAISAGQGQGTQYF.

V usage is TRBV5-1 and J usage is TRBJ2-5, with TRBD1 matching over 7 bases. Trimming took 4 bases from V and 5 from J; bases not matched to a gene: 8. Germline values: CDR1 SGHRS, CDR2 YFSETQ. This CDR3 is 14 amino acids long. In DNA, the CDR3 is TGCGCCAGCAGCCCGTCGACAGGGACGGAGACCCAGTACTTC. Amino acid sequence: CASSPSTGTETQYF. The variable domain in full, with the rest retrieved from reference TRBV5-1 and TRBJ2-5, is KAGVTQTPRYLIKTRGQQVTLSCSPISGHRSVSWYQQTPGQGLQFLFEYFSETQRNKGNFPGRFSGRQFSNSRSEMNVSTLELGDSALYLCASSPSTGTETQYFGPGTRLLVL.

This sequence joins TRBV5-4 and TRBJ2-7; 8 bases agree with TRBD1. Per the germline V gene, CDR1 is SGHNT and CDR2 is YYREEE (reference sequence). Trimming at V came to 1 base and at J to 5 bases, leaving 8 bases not matched to a gene. This CDR3 spans 15 amino acids. CDR3 sequence (DNA): TGTGCCAGCAGCTTGTGGCAGGGGGCCTCGGACGAGCAGTACTTC. It codes for CASSLWQGASDEQYF.

This clone was observed a handful of times. This chain joins TRBV28 and TRBJ2-3, with D tentatively TRBD2 (7 bases). The germline V and J ends were trimmed by 2 bases and 6 bases, with 18 bases remaining between them. Germline V lookup: CDR1 MDHEN, CDR2 SYDVKM. The CDR3 is 16 amino acids. The CDR3 coding sequence is TGTGCCAGCAGTTTAGACATCGGCGGGGGCATTGATACGCAGTATTTT. It translates to CASSLDIGGGIDTQYF. Full variable domain (missing parts from reference TRBV28 and TRBJ2-3): DVKVTQSSRYLVKRTGEKVFLECVQDMDHENMFWYRQDPGLGLRLIYFSYDVKMKEKGDIPEGYSVSREKKERFSLILESASTNQTSMYLCASSLDIGGGIDTQYFGPGTRLTVL.

This clone was counted a few times. This chain uses TRBV5-4 with TRBJ1-6, with 7 bases identical to TRBD1. The CDR3 runs to 15 residues. The V gene's germline CDR1 is SGHNT and CDR2 YYREEE (reference sequence). The J segment lost 9 bases and the V segment lost 4 bases, leaving 10 bases of the junction unmatched. The CDR3 region has the DNA TGTGCCAGCAGCCAGAGCGACAGGGATACTTCACCCCTCCACTTT. Translation gives CASSQSDRDTSPLHF.

The CDR3 DNA reads as TGTGCCAGCAGCTTATCGGGGGGTGAAAAACTGTTTTTT. Protein product: CASSLSGGEKLFF. The chain recombines TRBV7-8 with TRBJ1-4; possibly TRBD1 for D (5 bases). This CDR3 region has 13 residues. Germline CDR1 SGHVS, CDR2 FQNEAQ. V was trimmed by 2 bases and J by 7 bases, leaving 8 bases between them.

This rearrangement joins TRBV7-9 to TRBJ2-1; D may be TRBD2 (7 bases). This CDR3 region has 15 residues. The V and J ends lost 0 bases and 6 bases respectively, with 12 bases between them. Germline CDR1 is SEHNR and CDR2 is FQNEAQ (reference sequence). CDR3 residues: CASSLARGLGNEQFF. The CDR3 DNA reads TGTGCCAGCAGCTTAGCGCGGGGGCTGGGCAATGAGCAGTTCTTC. The full variable domain, in which reference TRBV7-9 and TRBJ2-1 provide the parts outside the CDR3, is DTGVSQNPRHKITKRGQNVTFRCDPISEHNRLYWYRQTLGQGPEFLTYFQNEAQLEKSRLLSDRFSAERPKGSFSTLEIQRTEQGDSAMYLCASSLARGLGNEQFFGPGTRLTVL.

V and J are TRBV27 and TRBJ2-6; TRBD1 is a possible D gene (6 bases). In germline, CDR1 is MNHEY, CDR2 SMNVEV (reference sequence). The CDR3 is 16 residues long. The ends were cut back, 1 base at V and 4 bases at J, with 11 bases in the middle. CDR3 bases: TGTGCCAGCAGTTTATATACAGGGAAAGGGGCCAACGTCCTGACTTTC. Encoded protein: CASSLYTGKGANVLTF.

V gene TRBV10-3 combines with J gene TRBJ2-3; 11 positions agree with TRBD2. The length of the CDR3 is 14 residues. Germline lookup yields CDR1 ENHRY and CDR2 SYGVKD. After removal of 10 bases from V and 5 bases from J, the junction contained 8 bases not matched to a gene. The CDR3 DNA follows: TGTGCCACTACGACTAGCGGGGAGGAAGATACGCAGTATTTT. Residues: CATTTSGEEDTQYF.

The V gene is TRBV11-2, the J gene TRBJ2-1; 12 nucleotides line up with TRBD2. Germline V lookup: CDR1 SGHAT, CDR2 FQNNGV. Trimming removed 5 bases from V and 9 bases from J; junction bases left unmatched: 8. CDR3 length equals 15 residues. CDR3 sequence reads: CASSPSSGGAGEQFF. The DNA for the CDR3 is TGTGCCAGCAGCCCGTCTAGCGGGGGGGCCGGTGAGCAGTTCTTC.

To note about this clone: The same CDR3 is also encoded by other DNA sequences in this sample. The rearrangement links TRBV7-9 to TRBJ2-5; D call uncertain. The CDR3 length is 13 residues. The germline V and J ends were trimmed by 5 bases and 5 bases, with 12 bases remaining between them. Germline CDR1 and CDR2: SEHNR and FQNEAQ (reference sequence). CDR3 coding DNA: TGTGCCAGCAGCCCGGCGGTGGTGGAGACCCAGTACTTC. Amino acids: CASSPAVVETQYF.

The chain is built from TRBV19 and TRBJ2-7; 8 bases match TRBD1. The CDR3 runs to 15 residues. The V gene end was trimmed by 10 bases and the J gene end by 2 bases; junction bases not matched to a gene: 13. CDR1 is LNHDA and CDR2 is SQIVND in the germline V gene (reference sequence). CDR3 protein: CATQAPGQGPYEQYF. DNA of the CDR3: TGTGCCACCCAAGCCCCCGGACAGGGACCCTACGAGCAGTACTTC.